This TCR beta chain was recorded in a study of response to subunit inactivated influenza vaccine. Only a few counts were recorded for this clonotype. TCRdb re-derived calls from the RT-PCR reads in MiXCR, one entry per CDR3 protein. The sample has around 710,000 distinct CDR3 sequences; more than 11% are singletons. The sequence derives from a man in his fifties or sixties who received an inactivated influenza vaccine. Sequencing used PBMCs from blood, obtained approximately 15 days before vaccination.

The CDR3 DNA reads as TGCGCCAGCAGGAATAGCGGGAGCAATGAGCAGTTCTTC. The encoded protein is CASRNSGSNEQFF. The chain is built from TRBV5-1 and TRBJ2-1; 9 bases align to TRBD2. The CDR3 is 13 residues long. The germline V gene has CDR1 SGHRS and CDR2 YFSETQ. V dropped 5 bases and J dropped 6; count of bases not matched to a gene: 3. The entire variable domain, with the rest obtained from reference TRBV5-1 and TRBJ2-1, is as follows: KAGVTQTPRYLIKTRGQQVTLSCSPISGHRSVSWYQQTPGQGLQFLFEYFSETQRNKGNFPGRFSGRQFSNSRSEMNVSTLELGDSALYLCASRNSGSNEQFFGPGTRLTVL.